This passage covers 26 T cell receptor beta chains from one sample sequenced in a study of blood T cell repertoires in COVID-19. The data were produced by immunoSEQ multiplex PCR, yet TCRdb's version contains in-frame clones alone and is incomplete. The data hold roughly 200,000 clones, with roughly 89% observed a single time. The sequenced sample was peripheral blood. The receptors were gathered from a man aged 35-49 years with acute or convalescent COVID-19.

The chain joins TRBV24-1 to TRBJ2-3; 9 bases align to TRBD1. V lost 8 bases, J lost 3 bases, and 5 bases stayed unmatched. The V gene's germline CDR1 is KGHDR and CDR2 SFDVKD. The CDR3 sequence is 14 residues long. For the CDR3, the DNA is TGTGCCACCATGGACAGGGGTGGAACAGATACGCAGTATTTT. Protein: CATMDRGGTDTQYF.

The J gene is TRBJ1-1, the V gene TRBV11-2; 12 nucleotides match TRBD1. In germline, CDR1 is SGHAT, CDR2 FQNNGV. V was pared by 5 bases and J by 10 bases, with 8 bases of the junction left unmatched. This CDR3 contains 14 residues. CDR3 sequence reads: CASSIPGTGGLAFF. The CDR3 region has the DNA TGTGCCAGCAGCATTCCCGGGACAGGGGGCCTAGCTTTCTTT.

The rearrangement uses TRBV30 and TRBJ2-3; D might be TRBD2 (6 bases). CDR1 and CDR2 from the germline V gene are GTSNPN and SVGIG (reference sequence). The CDR3 sequence is 16 residues long. V was clipped by 0 bases and J by 2 bases, with 15 bases between them. CDR3 sequence: CAWSVGTRIDTDTQYF. The CDR3 nucleotides are TGTGCCTGGAGTGTAGGGACTCGTATAGACACAGATACGCAGTATTTT.

This chain links TRBV6-5 with TRBJ1-1; TRBD1 matches at 10 bases. This CDR3 contains 15 residues. V lost 6 bases, J lost 1 base, and 5 bases stayed unmatched. Germline assignment: CDR1 MNHEY and CDR2 SVGAGI. CDR3 sequence: CASRWTGGGNTEAFF. Written as DNA, the CDR3 is TGTGCCAGCAGATGGACAGGGGGAGGGAACACTGAAGCTTTCTTT.

This clone was seen only a few times. V and J are TRBV3-1 (or the pseudogene TRBV3-2) and TRBJ1-6; tentative D call: TRBD1 (5 bases). The CDR3 covers 16 residues. V was trimmed by 1 base and J by 7 bases, leaving 14 bases between them. Germline CDR1 is LGHDT and CDR2 is YNNKEL (reference sequence). CDR3 DNA sequence: TGTGCCAGCAGCCAAGTCGTACAGGTCGGGAATTCACCCCTCCACTTT. As protein: CASSQVVQVGNSPLHF.

This chain joins TRBV7-2 and TRBJ2-5; D may be TRBD1 (6 bases). CDR3 length: 15 amino acids. Trimming left V 0 bases short and J 2 bases short, with 10 bases between. Germline V gene sequence: CDR1 SGHTA, CDR2 FQGNSA. Here the CDR3 DNA reads TGTGCCAGCAGCTTAGCTACGACAGGACAAGAGACCCAGTACTTC. Amino acid sequence: CASSLATTGQETQYF.

The rearrangement links TRBV18 to TRBJ2-2; 7 nucleotides line up with TRBD1. Germline-derived CDR1 and CDR2 are KGHSH and LQKENI. V lost 4 bases to trimming and J lost 4 bases; unmatched junction nucleotides: 6. The CDR3 spans 15 residues. CDR3 amino acids: CASSRDRVFTGELFF. The CDR3, as DNA: TGTGCCAGCTCACGTGACAGGGTTTTCACCGGGGAGCTGTTTTTT.

The chain has TRBV27 and TRBJ2-3; 13 bases agree with TRBD2. The germline gives CDR1 MNHEY, CDR2 SMNVEV (reference sequence). With 4 bases clipped from V and 5 bases from J, the junction kept 9 bases outside the gene matches. This CDR3 region has 17 residues. The DNA for the CDR3 is TGTGCCAGCAGTTCAACTAGCGGGGGGGCCGTGGGAGATACGCAGTATTTT. This codes for CASSSTSGGAVGDTQYF.

This rearrangement joins TRBV11-2 to TRBJ1-1; D not resolved. The length of the CDR3 is 14 residues. Trimming shortened V by 4 bases and J by 2 bases, and 11 bases separated the two germline ends. CDR1 and CDR2 (germline): SGHAT, FQNNGV. The CDR3 loop reads CASSSFQVNTEAFF. For the CDR3, the DNA is TGTGCCAGCAGCTCGTTCCAGGTCAACACTGAAGCTTTCTTT.

The chain recombines TRBV30 with TRBJ1-1; D is unclear. The CDR3 has 11 residues. With 4 bases removed from V and 7 bases from J, the gap between germline ends came to 10 bases. The germline V gene encodes CDR1 GTSNPN and CDR2 SVGIG (reference sequence). CDR3 bases: TGTGCCTGGACCATGTCCAGTGAAGCTTTCTTT. Protein: CAWTMSSEAFF.

This chain links TRBV19 with TRBJ2-4; TRBD2 aligns across 9 bases. With V trimmed by 4 bases and J by 2 bases, 9 bases remained unmatched. CDR1 and CDR2 (germline): LNHDA, SQIVND (reference sequence). This CDR3 comprises 17 residues. Written as DNA, the CDR3 is TGTGCCAGTAGTAACCGTCAGCGGGGGGAAACCAAAAACATTCAGTACTTC. Translation: CASSNRQRGETKNIQYF.

This chain connects TRBV7-2 to TRBJ2-1; 7 nucleotides align to TRBD2. The CDR3 extends over 12 amino acids. Looked up from germline, CDR1 is SGHTA and CDR2 is FQGNSA. Trimming removed 3 bases from V and 12 bases from J; junction bases left unmatched: 5. CDR3 nucleotide sequence: TGTGCCAGCAGCTTTAATCCGGGGGGGCAGTTCTTC. Its protein is CASSFNPGGQFF.

The chain couples TRBV5-5 to TRBJ2-2; 10 nucleotides agree with TRBD2. V gave up 1 base and J gave up 0 bases; unmatched junction bases: 6. The CDR3 spans 18 residues. Germline CDR1 SGHKS, CDR2 YYEKEE (reference sequence). CDR3 bases: TGTGCCAGCAGCTTGTTGGGTAGCGGGGGGACGAACACCGGGGAGCTGTTTTTT. Protein product: CASSLLGSGGTNTGELFF.

This sequence joins TRBV24-1 and TRBJ1-2; 11 bases match TRBD1. Germline trimming cut 5 bases from V and 5 bases from J; bases unmatched to any gene: 3. The CDR3 has 14 amino acids. Germline V gene sequence: CDR1 KGHDR, CDR2 SFDVKD. This chain's CDR3 is CATSGGQGAYGYTF. The DNA for the CDR3 is TGTGCCACCAGTGGCGGACAGGGGGCATATGGCTACACCTTC.

The chain uses TRBV10-1 and TRBJ1-5, with 8 bases that match TRBD1. With 2 bases clipped from V and 5 bases from J, the junction kept 14 bases outside the gene matches. The CDR3 sequence is 18 residues long. Germline lookup yields CDR1 WNHNN and CDR2 SYGVQD (reference sequence). CDR3: CASSEPRAQDRVDQPQHF. CDR3 nucleotide sequence: TGCGCCAGCAGTGAGCCTCGGGCACAGGACAGGGTGGATCAGCCCCAGCATTTT.

The rearrangement links TRBV5-1 to TRBJ2-4; the D gene is possibly TRBD2 (5 bases). The V end lost 4 bases, the J end lost 1 base, and 12 bases lay between the germline ends. There are 15 residues in the CDR3. Germline V gene sequence: CDR1 SGHRS, CDR2 YFSETQ. The CDR3 nucleotides read TGCGCCAGCAGCATAGGGAGTGTGGCCAAAAACATTCAGTACTTC. Amino acid sequence: CASSIGSVAKNIQYF.

The chain uses TRBV15 and TRBJ1-5; 10 bases line up with TRBD1. The CDR3 loop spans 16 amino acids. Trimming at V came to 1 base and at J to 6 bases, leaving 6 bases not matched to a gene. The germline V gene has CDR1 LNHNV and CDR2 YYDKDF (reference sequence). CDR3 nucleotides: TGTGCCACCAGCAGAGGAGGACAGGGGGGGAGTCAGCCCCAGCATTTT. Its translation is CATSRGGQGGSQPQHF. The whole variable domain, filled in from reference TRBV15 and TRBJ1-5, reads DAMVIQNPRYQVTQFGKPVTLSCSQTLNHNVMYWYQQKSSQAPKLLFHYYDKDFNNEADTPDNFQSRRPNTSFCFLDIRSPGLGDTAMYLCATSRGGQGGSQPQHFGDGTRLSIL.

This clone was picked up one time. This chain connects TRBV5-1 to TRBJ2-7, with TRBD1 matching over 9 bases. CDR1 and CDR2 from the germline V gene are SGHRS and YFSETQ. V was clipped by 4 bases and J by 0 bases; unmatched bases: 5. This CDR3 has 15 amino acids. CDR3 region: CASSVGQGNSYEQYF. In DNA, the CDR3 is TGCGCCAGCAGCGTGGGACAGGGCAACTCCTACGAGCAGTACTTC.

Here the CDR3 DNA reads TGTGCCGCCGGTAGCGGGGGGGTGAATACGCAGTATTTT. Translation: CAAGSGGVNTQYF. The V call is TRBV24-1, the J call TRBJ2-3, with TRBD2 matching over 11 bases. The CDR3 runs 13 residues. Germline V gene data show CDR1 as KGHDR and CDR2 as SFDVKD. The junction had 8 bases not matched to a gene; V was cut back by 12 bases and J by 7 bases.

This chain connects TRBV4-2 to TRBJ2-7, with 13 bases lining up with TRBD2. The CDR3 runs to 17 residues. V shed 0 bases and J 4 bases; nucleotides not matched to a gene: 6. Germline values: CDR1 LGHNA, CDR2 YNFKEQ. DNA of the CDR3: TGTGCCAGCAGCCAAGACACTAGCGGGGGGGCCTTGTACGAGCAGTACTTC. Its protein is CASSQDTSGGALYEQYF.

V is TRBV2 and J is TRBJ1-3; the match to TRBD1 covers 7 bases. Germline V gene sequence: CDR1 SNHLY, CDR2 FYNNEI. This CDR3 is 13 amino acids long. Unmatched junction bases numbered 9, after V lost 7 bases and J lost 9 bases. The CDR3 DNA is TGTGCCAGCAAGGGGGCCCTCTGGAGCACCATATATTTT. It specifies CASKGALWSTIYF.

CDR3 region: CASSPGSELQRRYF. CDR3 DNA sequence: TGTGCCAGCTCCCCAGGAAGCGAGCTGCAGCGGAGGTACTTC. This chain joins TRBV18 and TRBJ2-7, with D possibly TRBD2 on 5 matching bases. CDR1 is KGHSH and CDR2 is LQKENI in the germline V gene. The CDR3 runs to 14 residues. Trimming removed 6 bases from V and 12 bases from J, with 24 bases in between.

This clone was seen only once. The V gene is TRBV6-4, the J gene TRBJ2-1; D gene uncertain. Germline-derived CDR1 and CDR2 are MRHNA and SNTAGT. The CDR3 extends over 13 amino acids. The V and J ends lost 5 bases and 4 bases respectively, with 9 bases between them. The DNA of the CDR3 is TGTGCCAGCAGTTTATCGGGTTACAATGAGCAGTTCTTC. It codes for CASSLSGYNEQFF.

The genes are TRBV4-1 and TRBJ2-4, with 7 nucleotides matching TRBD2. The CDR3 extends over 17 amino acids. After removal of 0 bases from V and 9 bases from J, the junction contained 14 bases not matched to a gene. In germline, CDR1 is MGHRA, CDR2 YSYEKL. The CDR3 DNA sequence: TGCGCCAGCAGCCAAGACCCAGCGGGGACTGCCCTCGGCATTCAGTACTTC. This sequence encodes CASSQDPAGTALGIQYF.

The rearrangement joins TRBV9 to TRBJ2-3; 9 bases are a match to TRBD2. V gave up 0 bases and J gave up 3 bases; unmatched junction bases: 2. Per germline, CDR1 SGDLS and CDR2 YYNGEE. The CDR3 loop spans 15 amino acids. CDR3 loop: CASSVDLAGTDTQYF. CDR3 DNA sequence: TGTGCCAGCAGCGTAGACCTAGCGGGGACAGATACGCAGTATTTT.

The chain recombines TRBV25-1 with TRBJ1-6; D gene ambiguous. The CDR3 covers 13 residues. Germline CDR1 is MGHDK and CDR2 is SYGVNS. Trimming cost V 4 bases and J 11 bases, with 12 bases left between them. The CDR3 loop is CASSGKAFAPLHF. CDR3 coding DNA: TGTGCCAGCAGTGGTAAAGCGTTTGCACCCCTCCACTTT.